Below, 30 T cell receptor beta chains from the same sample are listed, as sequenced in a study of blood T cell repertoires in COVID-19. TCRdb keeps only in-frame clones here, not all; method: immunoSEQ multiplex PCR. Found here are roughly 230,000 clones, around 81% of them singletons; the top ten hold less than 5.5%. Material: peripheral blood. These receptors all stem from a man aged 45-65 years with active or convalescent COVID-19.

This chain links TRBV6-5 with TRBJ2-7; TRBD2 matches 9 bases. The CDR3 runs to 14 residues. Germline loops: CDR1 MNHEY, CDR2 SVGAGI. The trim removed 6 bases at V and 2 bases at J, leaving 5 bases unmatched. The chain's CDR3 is CASRTASGTYEQYF. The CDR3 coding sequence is TGTGCCAGCAGGACGGCTAGCGGGACCTACGAGCAGTACTTC.

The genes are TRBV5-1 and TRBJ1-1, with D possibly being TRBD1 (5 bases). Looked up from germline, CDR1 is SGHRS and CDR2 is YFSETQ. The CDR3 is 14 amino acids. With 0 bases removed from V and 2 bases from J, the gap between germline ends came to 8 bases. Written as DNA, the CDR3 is TGCGCCAGCAGCTTGGTAGGGGATAACACTGAAGCTTTCTTT. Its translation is CASSLVGDNTEAFF.

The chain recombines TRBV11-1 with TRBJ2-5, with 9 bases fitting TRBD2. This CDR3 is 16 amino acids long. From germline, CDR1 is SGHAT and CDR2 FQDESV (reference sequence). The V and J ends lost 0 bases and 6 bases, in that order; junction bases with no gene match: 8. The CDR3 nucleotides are TGTGCCAGCAGCTTAGCGCACCCTAGCGGGGAAAAGACCCAGTACTTC. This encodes CASSLAHPSGEKTQYF.

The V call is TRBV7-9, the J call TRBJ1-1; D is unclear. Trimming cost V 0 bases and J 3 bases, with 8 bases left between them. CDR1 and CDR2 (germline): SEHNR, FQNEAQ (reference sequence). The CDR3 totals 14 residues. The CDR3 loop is CASSLARSYTEAFF. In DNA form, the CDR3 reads TGTGCCAGCAGCTTAGCGCGTAGCTACACTGAAGCTTTCTTT.

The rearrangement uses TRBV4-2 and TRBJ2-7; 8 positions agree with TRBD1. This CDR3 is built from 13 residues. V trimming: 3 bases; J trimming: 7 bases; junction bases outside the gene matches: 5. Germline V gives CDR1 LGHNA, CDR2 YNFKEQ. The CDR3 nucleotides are TGTGCCAGCAGCCATACCCGGGACAGGGAGCAGTACTTC. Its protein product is CASSHTRDREQYF.

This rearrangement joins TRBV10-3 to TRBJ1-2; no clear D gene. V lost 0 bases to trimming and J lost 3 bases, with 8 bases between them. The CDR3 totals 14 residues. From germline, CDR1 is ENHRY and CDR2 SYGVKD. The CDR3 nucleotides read TGTGCCATCAGTGAGTCAATGGGCGACTATGGCTACACCTTC. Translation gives CAISESMGDYGYTF.

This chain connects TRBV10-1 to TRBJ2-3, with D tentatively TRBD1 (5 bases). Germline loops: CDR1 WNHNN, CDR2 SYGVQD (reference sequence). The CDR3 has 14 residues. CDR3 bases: TGCGCTCGAAGGAGAAGGGGATGCGGAGATACGCAGTATTTT. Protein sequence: CARRRRGCGDTQYF.

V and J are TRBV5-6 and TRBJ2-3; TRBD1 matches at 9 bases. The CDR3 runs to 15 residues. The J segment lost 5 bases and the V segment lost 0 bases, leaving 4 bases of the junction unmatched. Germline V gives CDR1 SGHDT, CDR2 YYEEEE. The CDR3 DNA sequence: TGTGCCAGCAGCTTGGACAGGGGGCCTGGAGATACGCAGTATTTT. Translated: CASSLDRGPGDTQYF.

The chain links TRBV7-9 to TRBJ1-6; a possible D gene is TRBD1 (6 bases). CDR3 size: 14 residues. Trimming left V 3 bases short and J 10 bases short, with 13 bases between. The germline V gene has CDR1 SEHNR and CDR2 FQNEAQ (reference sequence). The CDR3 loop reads CASSLALGASPLHF. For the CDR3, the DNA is TGTGCCAGCAGCTTGGCTTTGGGGGCGTCACCCCTCCACTTT.

The CDR3 protein is CASSLAGAYNEQFF. The CDR3 region has the DNA TGTGCCAGCAGCTTAGCCGGGGCCTACAATGAGCAGTTCTTC. The chain links TRBV7-9 to TRBJ2-1; D is possibly TRBD2 (5 bases). Trimming took 0 bases from V and 2 from J, leaving 5 bases between them. Germline CDR1 and CDR2: SEHNR and FQNEAQ (reference sequence). The CDR3 runs to 14 residues.

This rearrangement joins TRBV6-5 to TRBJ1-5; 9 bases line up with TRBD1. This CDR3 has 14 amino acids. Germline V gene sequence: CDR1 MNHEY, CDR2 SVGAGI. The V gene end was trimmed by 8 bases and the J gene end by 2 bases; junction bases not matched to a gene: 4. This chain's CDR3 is CASGTGQGNQPQHF. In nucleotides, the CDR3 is TGTGCCAGCGGGACAGGGCAGGGCAATCAGCCCCAGCATTTT.

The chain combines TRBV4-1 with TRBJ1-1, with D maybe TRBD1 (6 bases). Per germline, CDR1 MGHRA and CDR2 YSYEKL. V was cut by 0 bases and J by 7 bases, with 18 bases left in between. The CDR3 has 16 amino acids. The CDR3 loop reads CASSQDVAGARNEAFF. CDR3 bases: TGCGCCAGCAGCCAAGATGTAGCAGGGGCCAGAAATGAAGCTTTCTTT.

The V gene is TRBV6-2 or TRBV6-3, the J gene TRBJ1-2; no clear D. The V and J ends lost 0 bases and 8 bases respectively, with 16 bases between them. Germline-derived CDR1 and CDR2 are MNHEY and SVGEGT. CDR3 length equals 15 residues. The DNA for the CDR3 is TGTGCCAGCAGTTACTCGGCAGGATCCACTCTAGGCTACACCTTC. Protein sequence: CASSYSAGSTLGYTF.

The CDR3 bases are TGTGCCAGCAGTCCAATAGACAGGGTCTCCTACGAGCAGTACTTC. Protein: CASSPIDRVSYEQYF. V gene TRBV27 combines with J gene TRBJ2-7, with 7 bases matching TRBD1. The CDR3 has 15 residues. Germline V gives CDR1 MNHEY, CDR2 SMNVEV (reference sequence). V trimming: 5 bases; J trimming: 0 bases; junction bases outside the gene matches: 7.

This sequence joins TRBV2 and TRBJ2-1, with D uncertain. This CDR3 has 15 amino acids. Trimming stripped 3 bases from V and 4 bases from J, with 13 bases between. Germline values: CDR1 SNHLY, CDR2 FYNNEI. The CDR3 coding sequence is TGTGCCAGCAGTGAGACATTGGCCATTTACAATGAGCAGTTCTTC. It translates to CASSETLAIYNEQFF.

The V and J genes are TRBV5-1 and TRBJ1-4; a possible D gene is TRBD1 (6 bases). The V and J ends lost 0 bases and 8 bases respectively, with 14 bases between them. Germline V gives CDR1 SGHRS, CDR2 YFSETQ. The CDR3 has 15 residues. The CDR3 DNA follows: TGCGCCAGCAGCTTGGACACAGGGATCCGAGAAAAACTGTTTTTT. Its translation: CASSLDTGIREKLFF.

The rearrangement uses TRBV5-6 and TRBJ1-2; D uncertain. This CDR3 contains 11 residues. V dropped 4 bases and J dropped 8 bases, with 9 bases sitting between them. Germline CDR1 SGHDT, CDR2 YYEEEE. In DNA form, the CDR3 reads TGTGCCAGCAGCCCCCTCTTGGGCTACACCTTC. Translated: CASSPLLGYTF.

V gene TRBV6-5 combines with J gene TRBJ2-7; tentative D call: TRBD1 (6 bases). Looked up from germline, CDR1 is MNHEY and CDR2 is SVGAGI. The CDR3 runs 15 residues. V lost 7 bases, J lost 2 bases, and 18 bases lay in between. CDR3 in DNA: TGTGCCAGCAACAACCGGGACACCCGGCCCTACGAGCAGTACTTC. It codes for CASNNRDTRPYEQYF.

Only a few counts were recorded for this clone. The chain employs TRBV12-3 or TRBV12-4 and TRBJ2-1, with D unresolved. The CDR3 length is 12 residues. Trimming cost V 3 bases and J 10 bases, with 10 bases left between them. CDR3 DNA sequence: TGTGCCAGCAGTTTCGGTAGCAGCGAGCAGTTCTTC. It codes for CASSFGSSEQFF.

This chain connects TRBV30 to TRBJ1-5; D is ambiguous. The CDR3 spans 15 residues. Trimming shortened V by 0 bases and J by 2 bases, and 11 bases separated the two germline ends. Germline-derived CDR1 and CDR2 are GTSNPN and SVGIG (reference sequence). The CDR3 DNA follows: TGTGCCTGGAGTGTACGGGGTTTGGGCAATCAGCCCCAGCATTTT. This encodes CAWSVRGLGNQPQHF. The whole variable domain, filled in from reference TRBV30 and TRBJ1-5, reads SQTIHQWPATLVQPVGSPLSLECTVEGTSNPNLYWYRQAAGRGLQLLFYSVGIGQISSEVPQNLSASRPQDRQFILSSKKLLLSDSGFYLCAWSVRGLGNQPQHFGDGTRLSIL.

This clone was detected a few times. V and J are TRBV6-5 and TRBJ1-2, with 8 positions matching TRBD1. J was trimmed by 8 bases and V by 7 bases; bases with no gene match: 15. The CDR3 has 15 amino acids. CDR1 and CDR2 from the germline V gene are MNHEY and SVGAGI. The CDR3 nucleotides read TGTGCCAGCACCGGAAGGCAGGGGGCACTTAGAGGCTACACCTTC. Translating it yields CASTGRQGALRGYTF.

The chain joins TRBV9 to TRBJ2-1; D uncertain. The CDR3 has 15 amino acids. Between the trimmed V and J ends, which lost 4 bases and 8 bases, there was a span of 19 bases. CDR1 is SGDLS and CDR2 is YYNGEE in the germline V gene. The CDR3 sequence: CASSPRVSKAYEQFF. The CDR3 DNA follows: TGTGCCAGCAGCCCCCGGGTCTCGAAAGCTTATGAGCAGTTCTTC.

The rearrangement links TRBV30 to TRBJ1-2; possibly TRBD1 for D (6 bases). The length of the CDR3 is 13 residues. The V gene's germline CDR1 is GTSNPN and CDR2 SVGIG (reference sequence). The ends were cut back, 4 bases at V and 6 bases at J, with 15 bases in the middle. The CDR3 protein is CAWTGTGLNGYTF. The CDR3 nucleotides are TGTGCCTGGACCGGTACAGGGTTAAATGGCTACACCTTC.

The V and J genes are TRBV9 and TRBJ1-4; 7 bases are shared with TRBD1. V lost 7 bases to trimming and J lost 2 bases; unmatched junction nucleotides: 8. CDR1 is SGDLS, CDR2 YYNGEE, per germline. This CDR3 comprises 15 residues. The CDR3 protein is CASSFRTGTNEKLFF. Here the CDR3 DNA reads TGTGCCAGCTCCTTTAGGACAGGCACTAATGAAAAACTGTTTTTT.

CDR3 DNA sequence: TGCGCCAGCGCCCCCGGGGGGTACCAAGAGACCCAGTACTTC. Its protein is CASAPGGYQETQYF. The chain carries TRBV4-1 and TRBJ2-5, with 7 bases fitting TRBD2. V shed 8 bases, J shed 0 bases, and the junction held 6 bases outside the gene matches. CDR1 and CDR2 (germline): MGHRA, YSYEKL. The CDR3 is 14 residues long.

The CDR3 is CASSEGRGYGYTF. As DNA, the CDR3 is TGCGCCAGCAGCGAGGGCAGGGGGTATGGCTACACCTTC. The chain uses TRBV4-1 and TRBJ1-2, with 7 bases lining up with TRBD1. The CDR3 consists of 13 residues. Trimming removed 5 bases from V and 5 bases from J; junction bases left unmatched: 5. Per the germline V gene, CDR1 is MGHRA and CDR2 is YSYEKL.

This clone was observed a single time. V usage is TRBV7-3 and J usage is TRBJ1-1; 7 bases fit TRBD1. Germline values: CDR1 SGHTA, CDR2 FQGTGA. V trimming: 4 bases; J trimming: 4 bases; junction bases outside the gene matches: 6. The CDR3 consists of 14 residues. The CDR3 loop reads CASSSQGPGTEAFF. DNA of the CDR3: TGTGCCAGCAGCTCACAGGGGCCGGGCACTGAAGCTTTCTTT.

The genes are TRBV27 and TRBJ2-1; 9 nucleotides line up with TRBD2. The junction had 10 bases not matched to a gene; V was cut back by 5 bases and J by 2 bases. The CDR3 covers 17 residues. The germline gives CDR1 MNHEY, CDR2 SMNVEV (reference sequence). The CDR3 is CASSPRGGGAPYNEQFF. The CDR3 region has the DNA TGTGCCAGCAGTCCTAGGGGCGGGGGGGCACCCTACAATGAGCAGTTCTTC.

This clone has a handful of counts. CDR3: CAISESGLSSGNTIYF. CDR3 DNA sequence: TGTGCCATCAGTGAGTCGGGACTGAGCTCTGGAAACACCATATATTTT. This rearrangement joins TRBV10-3 to TRBJ1-3; perhaps TRBD1 as D (5 bases). This CDR3 contains 16 residues. Germline assignment: CDR1 ENHRY and CDR2 SYGVKD. The V end lost 0 bases, the J end lost 0 bases, and 9 bases lay between the germline ends.

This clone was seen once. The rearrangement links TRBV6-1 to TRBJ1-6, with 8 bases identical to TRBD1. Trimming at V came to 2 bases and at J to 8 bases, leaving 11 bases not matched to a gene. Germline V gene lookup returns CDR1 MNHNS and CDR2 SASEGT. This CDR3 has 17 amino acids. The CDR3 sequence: CASSEPERTGRHSPLHF. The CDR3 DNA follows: TGTGCCAGCAGTGAACCCGAGCGGACAGGGAGGCATTCACCCCTCCACTTT.